This passage covers 18 T cell receptor beta chains from one sample sequenced in a study of cytomegalovirus exposure and HLA in healthy donors. Both 60 Vbeta primers and 13 Jbeta primers went into the PCR. Measured with immunoSEQ multiplex PCR; TCRdb has only the in-frame clones, and not every one. The data show 130,000 to 150,000 clones, around 10% seen once. Sequenced: PBMCs. The receptors stem from a male donor in good health and CMV-seronegative.

CDR3 protein: CASSPNTGELFF. DNA of the CDR3: TGTGCCAGCAGCCCAAACACCGGGGAGCTGTTTTTT. The chain uses TRBV7-2 and TRBJ2-2; D is undetermined. The CDR3 spans 12 residues. Germline lookup yields CDR1 SGHTA and CDR2 FQGNSA. Trimming removed 5 bases from V and 2 bases from J, with 3 bases in between.

The rearrangement uses TRBV5-1 and TRBJ1-2; 9 nucleotides line up with TRBD1. Germline trimming cut 5 bases from V and 7 bases from J; bases unmatched to any gene: 9. Looked up from germline, CDR1 is SGHRS and CDR2 is YFSETQ. This CDR3 is 14 amino acids long. In DNA, the CDR3 is TGCGCCAGCAGACGGGCGGGACAGGGATCTGGCTACACCTTC. Translating it yields CASRRAGQGSGYTF.

CDR3 residues: CATREGFWSEKLFF. CDR3 DNA: TGTGCCACTCGGGAAGGTTTCTGGTCGGAAAAACTGTTTTTT. This rearrangement joins TRBV10-3 to TRBJ1-4; D gene unclear. With 10 bases removed from V and 8 bases from J, the gap between germline ends came to 20 bases. Germline CDR1 and CDR2: ENHRY and SYGVKD. The CDR3 spans 14 residues.

The chain combines TRBV27 with TRBJ1-5, with D possibly matching TRBD1 (6 bases). V lost 7 bases and J 3 bases, leaving 13 bases between the germline ends. This CDR3 is 14 amino acids long. Germline V lookup: CDR1 MNHEY, CDR2 SMNVEV (reference sequence). This chain's CDR3 is CASTKAGANQPQHF. The CDR3 DNA sequence: TGTGCCAGCACCAAGGCAGGGGCCAATCAGCCCCAGCATTTT.

The chain links TRBV4-1 to TRBJ2-7; D unresolved. Trimming removed 1 base from V and 3 bases from J, with 7 bases in between. This CDR3 region has 13 residues. Germline V gene data show CDR1 as MGHRA and CDR2 as YSYEKL. The CDR3 spells CASSQGSDYEQYF. The CDR3 nucleotides read TGCGCCAGCAGCCAAGGGTCAGACTACGAGCAGTACTTC.

The genes are TRBV28 and TRBJ1-1; 9 bases are shared with TRBD1. V shed 6 bases and J 6 bases; nucleotides not matched to a gene: 5. Germline V gene data show CDR1 as MDHEN and CDR2 as SYDVKM. There are 13 residues in the CDR3. In DNA form, the CDR3 reads TGTGCCAGCAGCGGACAGGGGAGCGCTGAAGCTTTCTTT. Translating it yields CASSGQGSAEAFF.

The chain carries TRBV7-6 and TRBJ2-2; 10 nucleotides line up with TRBD1. The junction had 2 bases not matched to a gene; V was cut back by 2 bases and J by 5 bases. Per germline, CDR1 SGHVS and CDR2 FNYEAQ. The CDR3 is 15 residues long. The CDR3 DNA reads TGTGCCAGCAGCTTATGGGACAGGGGAACCGGGGAGCTGTTTTTT. This translates into CASSLWDRGTGELFF.

In this sample, this clone turned up a few times. The V gene is TRBV4-3, the J gene TRBJ2-7, with D possibly being TRBD2 (5 bases). The length of the CDR3 is 13 residues. The germline gives CDR1 LGHNA, CDR2 YSLEER. V lost 5 bases, J lost 4 bases, and 12 bases lay in between. CDR3 region: CASSSGGGYEQYF. In DNA, the CDR3 is TGCGCCAGCAGCTCCGGAGGCGGGTACGAGCAGTACTTC.

This rearrangement joins TRBV11-2 to TRBJ2-1; 8 bases match TRBD2. The V gene's germline CDR1 is SGHAT and CDR2 FQNNGV. Trimming took 5 bases from V and 3 from J; bases not matched to a gene: 6. The CDR3 totals 15 residues. DNA of the CDR3: TGTGCCAGCAGCGAGGCGGGGGGACTCTACAATGAGCAGTTCTTC. Residues: CASSEAGGLYNEQFF.

CDR3 amino acids: CASSSRDRAYEQYF. The DNA of the CDR3 is TGTGCCAGCAGCTCCCGGGACAGGGCCTACGAGCAGTACTTC. The rearrangement links TRBV7-2 to TRBJ2-7; TRBD1 aligns across 9 bases. Germline V gene sequence: CDR1 SGHTA, CDR2 FQGNSA. The CDR3 totals 14 residues. The junction had 3 bases not matched to a gene; V was cut back by 4 bases and J by 2 bases.

About this clone itself: The sample carries other DNA sequences with the same CDR3. The chain links TRBV28 to TRBJ2-3; D is perhaps TRBD2 (7 bases). V dropped 6 bases and J dropped 6 bases, with 10 bases sitting between them. In germline, CDR1 is MDHEN, CDR2 SYDVKM. This CDR3 spans 12 amino acids. CDR3 residues: CASRGGGDTQYF. For the CDR3, the DNA is TGTGCCAGCAGGGGAGGGGGGGATACGCAGTATTTT.

This clone was counted between two and nine times. The CDR3 sequence: CASSVFGGVVVETQYF. The CDR3 DNA is TGTGCCAGCAGTGTGTTCGGCGGGGTGGTGGTGGAGACCCAGTACTTC. The V call is TRBV6-1, the J call TRBJ2-5, with D tentatively TRBD2 (6 bases). The CDR3 consists of 16 residues. From germline, CDR1 is MNHNS and CDR2 SASEGT. V dropped 4 bases and J dropped 5 bases, with 20 bases sitting between them.

This clone was counted between two and nine times. The chain combines TRBV4-1 with TRBJ2-3; D gene ambiguous. The CDR3 runs to 15 residues. Germline V lookup: CDR1 MGHRA, CDR2 YSYEKL. Trimming shortened V by 2 bases and J by 5 bases, and 14 bases separated the two germline ends. CDR3 sequence (DNA): TGCGCCAGCAGCCAACTCATCCGAGCCGGAGATACGCAGTATTTT. Protein: CASSQLIRAGDTQYF.

Only a few counts were recorded for this clone. This chain connects TRBV6-1 to TRBJ1-5; possibly TRBD1 for D (6 bases). Germline V CDR1 and CDR2: MNHNS, SASEGT. The CDR3 runs to 19 residues. With 3 bases removed from V and 7 bases from J, the gap between germline ends came to 28 bases. CDR3 in DNA: TGTGCCAGCAGTGACGAACGAACAGGGAAGGCTCCCAGGGAACAGCCCCAGCATTTT. Amino acids: CASSDERTGKAPREQPQHF.

This clone was detected a few times. The chain employs TRBV30 and TRBJ1-5; a weak D match, TRBD1 (5 bases). V lost 0 bases and J lost 0, with 12 bases in between. The V gene's germline CDR1 is GTSNPN and CDR2 SVGIG (reference sequence). This CDR3 contains 16 residues. CDR3 bases: TGTGCCTGGAGTGTACGGGGGGATTATAGCAATCAGCCCCAGCATTTT. Its protein is CAWSVRGDYSNQPQHF.

V and J are TRBV4-1 and TRBJ1-6; D may be TRBD1 (6 bases). The CDR3 has 14 amino acids. Deletions cut 2 bases from V and 8 bases from J, with 10 bases between. CDR1 and CDR2 from the germline V gene are MGHRA and YSYEKL. CDR3 sequence reads: CASSQYREYSPLHF. The CDR3, as DNA: TGCGCCAGCAGCCAATACAGGGAATATTCACCCCTCCACTTT.

This clone was counted a few times. This chain links TRBV5-1 with TRBJ2-3, with TRBD2 matching over 9 bases. This CDR3 has 18 amino acids. V shed 2 bases, J shed 0 bases, and the junction held 10 bases outside the gene matches. Germline loops: CDR1 SGHRS, CDR2 YFSETQ. CDR3 sequence reads: CASSFGLAGLTSTDTQYF. CDR3 DNA sequence: TGCGCCAGCAGCTTCGGGCTAGCGGGGCTTACTAGCACAGATACGCAGTATTTT.

This clone was found a few times. The chain is built from TRBV6-1 and TRBJ2-3, with 8 positions matching TRBD2. Germline assignment: CDR1 MNHNS and CDR2 SASEGT. The CDR3 has 14 residues. After removal of 9 bases from V and 0 bases from J, the junction contained 5 bases not matched to a gene. CDR3 DNA: TGTGCCAGTAGACTAGCGCCTAGCACAGATACGCAGTATTTT. Protein sequence: CASRLAPSTDTQYF.